The present entry profiles one TCR beta chain with its context. Its specificity is unknown. The V gene lost 7 bases and the J gene lost 6 bases, with 16 bases spanning the gap. Germline values: CDR1 MNHEY, CDR2 SMNVEV (reference sequence). This CDR3 contains 13 residues. The data were obtained in a study of graft-versus-host responses after intestinal transplantation. Whole-study context: Every one of the recipients received anti-thymocyte globulin induction and afterwards took tacrolimus and steroids for about 3 years.

Clones were read by immunoSEQ multiplex PCR, and TCRdb kept only the in-frame ones, dropping some. The repertoire holds tens of thousands of clones, with about 93% as singletons. The V and J genes are TRBV27 and TRBJ2-7; D perhaps matches TRBD2 (5 bases). The sample consisted of unstimulated CD8+ T cells sorted from spleen or lymph node cells, taken before intestinal transplant. The clonotype originates from a human donor who received an intestinal transplant. CDR3 sequence reads: CASTSYLRGEQYF. The CDR3 region has the DNA TGTGCCAGCACCTCTTATCTACGGGGCGAGCAGTACTTC.